This TCR beta chain stems from a study of cytomegalovirus exposure and HLA in healthy donors. Primers: 60 Vbeta forward and 13 Jbeta reverse. Repertoires were generated with immunoSEQ multiplex PCR, while TCRdb's copy carries only in-frame clones and drops some. The table lists 200,000 or so clones, 70% to 85% of them singletons. The TCR comes from a boy younger than 10 in good health and CMV-seronegative. Source material: PBMCs.

CDR3 DNA sequence: TGTGCCAGCAGTCTTGACAGGACTAGAGGCTACACCTTC. It translates to CASSLDRTRGYTF. This chain connects TRBV6-6 to TRBJ1-2, with D possibly TRBD1 on 6 matching bases. The V gene lost 5 bases and the J gene lost 8 bases, with 15 bases spanning the gap. The CDR3 has 13 amino acids. Germline lookup yields CDR1 MNHNY and CDR2 SVGAGI (reference sequence).